These 13 T cell receptor beta chains were sequenced from one sample in a study of blood T cell repertoires in COVID-19. Method: immunoSEQ multiplex PCR; TCRdb's copy keeps in-frame clones and lacks some. The profile shows roughly 150,000 clones, approximately 84% of them singletons. Sample: peripheral blood. These receptors were obtained from an elderly woman with acute or convalescent COVID-19.

This clone was seen a handful of times. This chain links TRBV7-9 with TRBJ2-2; possibly TRBD1 for D (5 bases). This CDR3 spans 14 amino acids. The germline CDR1 and CDR2 sequences are SEHNR and FQNEAQ (reference sequence). V lost 4 bases, J lost 1 base, and 7 bases lay in between. The CDR3 is CASSWTQNTGELFF. The CDR3 nucleotides read TGTGCCAGCAGCTGGACACAGAACACCGGGGAGCTGTTTTTT.

The V gene is TRBV7-8, the J gene TRBJ2-2, with TRBD2 identical over 15 bases. Germline values: CDR1 SGHVS, CDR2 FQNEAQ. The CDR3 length is 18 residues. Losses at the gene ends were 5 bases for V and 2 bases for J; bases not matched to a gene: 6. This CDR3 is CASSPRTSGGANTGELFF. DNA for the CDR3: TGTGCCAGCAGCCCGCGGACTAGCGGGGGGGCCAACACCGGGGAGCTGTTTTTT. Based on the CDR3 plus reference TRBV7-8 and TRBJ2-2, the full variable domain is GAGVSQSPRYKVAKRGQDVALRCDPISGHVSLFWYQQALGQGPEFLTYFQNEAQLDKSGLPSDRFFAERPEGSVSTLKIQRTQQEDSAVYLCASSPRTSGGANTGELFFGEGSRLTVL.

The V gene is TRBV7-8, the J gene TRBJ1-1; the D is unclear. The CDR3 has 14 residues. Deletions cut 5 bases from V and 1 base from J, with 11 bases between. Germline V gene lookup returns CDR1 SGHVS and CDR2 FQNEAQ. This CDR3 is CASSPRGENTEAFF. The CDR3 DNA is TGTGCCAGCAGCCCCCGGGGTGAGAACACTGAAGCTTTCTTT.

This rearrangement joins TRBV5-1 to TRBJ1-1, with 8 bases lining up with TRBD1. With V trimmed by 4 bases and J by 5 bases, 7 bases remained unmatched. This CDR3 has 14 amino acids. CDR1 and CDR2 (germline): SGHRS, YFSETQ. CDR3 region: CASSPGQVVTEAFF. The CDR3 bases are TGCGCCAGCAGCCCGGGACAGGTGGTAACTGAAGCTTTCTTT. Full variable domain (remainder filled in from reference TRBV5-1 and TRBJ1-1): KAGVTQTPRYLIKTRGQQVTLSCSPISGHRSVSWYQQTPGQGLQFLFEYFSETQRNKGNFPGRFSGRQFSNSRSEMNVSTLELGDSALYLCASSPGQVVTEAFFGQGTRLTVV.

This chain uses TRBV5-1 with TRBJ2-3; 11 nucleotides agree with TRBD2. V was clipped by 0 bases and J by 4 bases; unmatched bases: 7. Germline V gives CDR1 SGHRS, CDR2 YFSETQ. This CDR3 has 17 residues. The CDR3 coding sequence is TGCGCCAGCAGCTTGGCCGTTAGCGGGGGGGCTTCAGATACGCAGTATTTT. Its translation: CASSLAVSGGASDTQYF.

The chain is built from TRBV5-5 and TRBJ2-3; D gene unclear. The CDR3 consists of 15 residues. Trimming removed 0 bases from V and 0 bases from J, with 8 bases in between. Germline loops: CDR1 SGHKS, CDR2 YYEKEE (reference sequence). CDR3 residues: CASSLVHGSTDTQYF. In DNA, the CDR3 is TGTGCCAGCAGCTTGGTTCACGGGAGCACAGATACGCAGTATTTT.

The chain joins TRBV3-1 (or the pseudogene TRBV3-2) to TRBJ2-3, with 11 bases fitting TRBD1. Germline V gives CDR1 LGHDT, CDR2 YNNKEL (reference sequence). Trimming cost V 4 bases and J 7 bases; bases outside gene matches: 4. This CDR3 spans 14 amino acids. The CDR3 reads CASSPGTGGNTQYF. The CDR3 coding sequence is TGTGCCAGCAGCCCTGGGACAGGGGGAAATACGCAGTATTTT.

This chain links TRBV11-3 with TRBJ2-1; 7 bases match TRBD2. The germline CDR1 and CDR2 sequences are SGHNT and YENEEA. The CDR3 is 16 amino acids. V dropped 4 bases and J dropped 1; count of bases not matched to a gene: 7. The CDR3 DNA reads TGTGCCAGCAGCTCCTCCGGGACTATATCCTACAATGAGCAGTTCTTC. Translated: CASSSSGTISYNEQFF.

V usage is TRBV4-1 and J usage is TRBJ1-5; TRBD1 matches at 8 bases. V lost 3 bases, J lost 4 bases, and 8 bases stayed unmatched. Germline assignment: CDR1 MGHRA and CDR2 YSYEKL. The CDR3 totals 16 residues. The CDR3 DNA reads TGCGCCAGCAGCCACGTAGGACAGGGCAGAAATCAGCCCCAGCATTTT. This codes for CASSHVGQGRNQPQHF.

V usage is TRBV3-1 (or the pseudogene TRBV3-2) and J usage is TRBJ2-2; 14 bases fit TRBD2. V lost 7 bases and J lost 4; bases outside the gene matches: 5. Germline V lookup: CDR1 LGHDT, CDR2 YNNKEL (reference sequence). The CDR3 runs to 16 residues. In nucleotides, the CDR3 is TGTGCCAGCACAACGGGGACTAGCGGGAGCACCGGGGAGCTGTTTTTT. It translates to CASTTGTSGSTGELFF.

There are a few counts of this clone. The chain joins TRBV6-5 to TRBJ2-7; possible D gene TRBD1, 6 bases. Germline V gives CDR1 MNHEY, CDR2 SVGAGI. There are 15 residues in the CDR3. V lost 7 bases and J 2 bases, leaving 18 bases between the germline ends. The CDR3 coding sequence is TGTGCCAGCATGAGGTCGGGACAACAGACCTACGAGCAGTACTTC. This gives the protein CASMRSGQQTYEQYF.

This clone was seen a few times. The chain carries TRBV11-3 and TRBJ2-2; weak D call: TRBD2 (6 bases). The V gene's germline CDR1 is SGHNT and CDR2 YENEEA. V was trimmed by 4 bases and J by 7 bases, leaving 10 bases between them. The CDR3 contains 13 residues. DNA for the CDR3: TGTGCCAGCAGCTATGAGGGAGGCGGGGAGCTGTTTTTT. Protein sequence: CASSYEGGGELFF.

This sequence joins TRBV21-1 and TRBJ2-7; TRBD2, the table's D call, lacks a check against the DNA. TRBV21-1 is termed a pseudogene. CDR3 length equals 22 residues. In DNA form, the CDR3 reads TGTGCCAGCAGCAAATTTATGTCCTCGGTGGGTAGCGGGGGGGAGAGCTCCTACGAGCAGTACTTC. Amino acids: CASSKFMSSVGSGGESSYEQYF.